The 2 T cell receptor beta chains given below trace back to one sample, sequenced in a study of OX40 agonist ivuxolimab in advanced cancers. Produced via immunoSEQ multiplex PCR; TCRdb's table is partial and in-frame only. This table has approximately 45,000 clones, 86% appearing once. Sample: CD4+ or CD8+ T cells sorted from blood, taken in a trial of the OX40 agonist ivuxolimab. These receptors were taken from an adult with an advanced solid tumor such as melanoma, head and neck, liver or kidney cancer.

This clone was observed once. This chain joins TRBV11-2 and TRBJ1-2; D uncertain. This CDR3 has 13 residues. The V gene lost 3 bases and the J gene lost 0 bases, with 5 bases spanning the gap. The germline V gene has CDR1 SGHAT and CDR2 FQNNGV. The CDR3 DNA follows: TGTGCCAGCAGCTTGAAACCTAACTATGGCTACACCTTC. Protein product: CASSLKPNYGYTF. The entire variable domain, with the rest obtained from reference TRBV11-2 and TRBJ1-2, is as follows: EAGVAQSPRYKIIEKRQSVAFWCNPISGHATLYWYQQILGQGPKLLIQFQNNGVVDDSQLPKDRFSAERLKGVDSTLKIQPAKLEDSAVYLCASSLKPNYGYTFGSGTRLTVV.

Note on this clone: Different DNA sequences within this sample yield the same CDR3. The chain links TRBV9 to TRBJ2-7; possible D gene TRBD2, 6 bases. Germline lookup yields CDR1 SGDLS and CDR2 YYNGEE. The CDR3 runs 13 residues. Trimming cost V 0 bases and J 6 bases, with 10 bases left between them. The CDR3 region has the DNA TGTGCCAGCAGCGTAGCATTGGGAGGCGAGCAGTACGTC. Amino acid sequence: CASSVALGGEQYV.